The 16 T cell receptor beta chains below come from one sample, sequenced in a study of intratumoral heterogeneity in liver cancer. Profiling relied on immunoSEQ multiplex PCR, and the TCRdb table lists in-frame clones only, not all of them. The table shows some 21,000 clones, with around two thirds occurring only once. The sequencing here drew on tumor-adjacent normal tissue, taken before any cancer treatment. These receptors originate from a woman aged 70-85 years with hepatocellular carcinoma.

This clone was found once. This chain connects TRBV20-1 to TRBJ2-7, with TRBD2 as a possible D gene (6 bases). Trimming left V 3 bases short and J 5 bases short, with 8 bases between. This CDR3 region has 11 residues. Germline lookup yields CDR1 DFQATT and CDR2 SNEGSKA (reference sequence). CDR3 DNA sequence: TGCAGTGCTAGTGCGGGGCACGAGCAGTACTTC. Protein product: CSASAGHEQYF.

This chain connects TRBV4-1 to TRBJ2-3; TRBD1 matches 9 bases. The CDR3 is made up of 17 amino acids. V was pared by 3 bases and J by 5 bases, with 12 bases of the junction left unmatched. CDR1 MGHRA and CDR2 YSYEKL come from the germline V gene. Written as DNA, the CDR3 is TGCGCCAGCAGCCATGAGCCGGGACAGGGTGTGTTAGATACGCAGTATTTT. Its translation: CASSHEPGQGVLDTQYF.

CDR3 sequence: CASSPRSVLGYTF. The DNA for the CDR3 is TGTGCCAGCAGCCCAAGGAGCGTTTTGGGCTACACCTTC. The chain links TRBV7-9 to TRBJ1-2; D is ambiguous. The V end lost 5 bases, the J end lost 8 bases, and 15 bases lay between the germline ends. Germline CDR1 and CDR2: SEHNR and FQNEAQ (reference sequence). This CDR3 has 13 amino acids.

The chain employs TRBV7-6 and TRBJ2-2, with D uncertain. Germline CDR1 and CDR2: SGHVS and FNYEAQ. The CDR3 extends over 11 amino acids. Between the trimmed V and J ends, which lost 5 bases and 6 bases, there was a span of 4 bases. The CDR3 loop is CASSISGELFF. The CDR3 coding sequence is TGTGCCAGCAGCATTTCCGGGGAGCTGTTTTTT.

By sample share, this clone is medium-sized. The chain couples TRBV19 to TRBJ1-5; TRBD1 matches 8 bases. In germline, CDR1 is LNHDA, CDR2 SQIVND (reference sequence). The CDR3 is 15 residues long. V shed 6 bases and J 9 bases; nucleotides not matched to a gene: 13. The CDR3 here is CASSRKDRDFGPQHF. The DNA of the CDR3 is TGTGCCAGTAGCAGAAAGGACAGGGACTTTGGGCCCCAGCATTTT.

This clone appeared a few times. V is TRBV5-8 and J is TRBJ2-6, with D unresolved. This CDR3 contains 14 residues. Trimming took 7 bases from V and 1 from J, leaving 9 bases between them. CDR1 is SGHTS and CDR2 is YDEGEE in the germline V gene. CDR3 DNA: TGTGCCAGCCGACGAAAATCTGGGGCCAACGTCCTGACTTTC. It codes for CASRRKSGANVLTF.

The V gene is TRBV5-1, the J gene TRBJ2-3; no clear D gene. V was shortened by 0 bases and J by 7 bases, with 12 bases between the two germline ends. The germline gives CDR1 SGHRS, CDR2 YFSETQ. The CDR3 runs 14 residues. CDR3 coding DNA: TGCGCCAGCAGCTTGGGTCCCCAGTCGAATACGCAGTATTTT. Residues: CASSLGPQSNTQYF.

This clone was detected a few times. This chain joins TRBV27 and TRBJ2-7; tentative D call: TRBD1 (6 bases). CDR3 size: 14 residues. V gave up 8 bases and J gave up 3 bases, with 17 bases separating them. Germline values: CDR1 MNHEY, CDR2 SMNVEV (reference sequence). CDR3 sequence (DNA): TGTGCCAGCTCCCCCCTAGGACAGCACTACGAGCAGTACTTC. Amino acids: CASSPLGQHYEQYF.

V usage is TRBV6-2 or TRBV6-3 and J usage is TRBJ2-7; tentative D call: TRBD1 (5 bases). The ends were cut back, 6 bases at V and 2 bases at J, with 14 bases in the middle. Germline V gene lookup returns CDR1 MNHEY and CDR2 SVGEGT. This CDR3 is built from 14 residues. The CDR3 region is CASSTQRGTYEQYF. The CDR3, as DNA: TGTGCCAGCAGCACACAAAGGGGAACCTACGAGCAGTACTTC.

This chain joins TRBV5-1 and TRBJ2-1; possibly TRBD2 for D (7 bases). The germline gives CDR1 SGHRS, CDR2 YFSETQ. The CDR3 extends over 16 amino acids. V lost 6 bases, J lost 4 bases, and 20 bases lay in between. The CDR3 nucleotides read TGCGCCAGCATCCCTGGGGGGGGCCAACCTTACAATGAGCAGTTCTTC. Encoded protein: CASIPGGGQPYNEQFF.

The chain combines TRBV29-1 with TRBJ2-3; D is unresolved. From germline, CDR1 is SQVTM and CDR2 ANQGSEA. CDR3 length: 14 amino acids. V was trimmed by 4 bases and J by 2 bases, leaving 13 bases between them. The CDR3 reads CSVAGGEDTDTQYF. DNA for the CDR3: TGCAGCGTTGCTGGCGGAGAAGACACAGATACGCAGTATTTT.

This clone has a handful of counts. In nucleotides, the CDR3 is TGTGCCAGCAGTTTATCAACAGCGGTAGCTAATTCACCCCTCCACTTT. It yields the protein CASSLSTAVANSPLHF. The rearrangement joins TRBV27 to TRBJ1-6, with D unclear. The CDR3 sequence is 16 residues long. V was cut by 0 bases and J by 6 bases, with 12 bases left in between. Germline values: CDR1 MNHEY, CDR2 SMNVEV (reference sequence).

The chain carries TRBV7-9 and TRBJ2-1; D remains unclear. Trimming shortened V by 5 bases and J by 1 base, and 21 bases separated the two germline ends. The CDR3 totals 18 residues. Germline V gene data show CDR1 as SEHNR and CDR2 as FQNEAQ (reference sequence). The CDR3 region has the DNA TGTGCCAGCAGCCTGGTGCCCGGGCTCGGCTTATCCTACAATGAGCAGTTCTTC. This codes for CASSLVPGLGLSYNEQFF.

The chain joins TRBV6-6 to TRBJ2-7; D remains ambiguous. The germline V gene has CDR1 MNHNY and CDR2 SVGAGI (reference sequence). The CDR3 is 13 amino acids. V was clipped by 6 bases and J by 5 bases, with 14 bases between them. CDR3 bases: TGTGCCAGCAGCTCCACTCTTGTTCACGAGCAGTACTTC. It codes for CASSSTLVHEQYF.

The rearrangement joins TRBV27 to TRBJ2-7, with D possibly being TRBD1 or TRBD2 (5 bases each). This CDR3 has 15 amino acids. Looked up from germline, CDR1 is MNHEY and CDR2 is SMNVEV (reference sequence). The ends were cut back, 4 bases at V and 0 bases at J, with 13 bases in the middle. CDR3: CASSSPGRNSYEQYF. In nucleotides, the CDR3 is TGTGCCAGCAGTTCCCCGGGACGGAACTCCTACGAGCAGTACTTC.

The V call is TRBV6-5, the J call TRBJ2-1, with D perhaps matching TRBD1 (6 bases). CDR1 MNHEY and CDR2 SVGAGI come from the germline V gene. The CDR3 loop spans 13 amino acids. V lost 5 bases and J 8 bases, leaving 13 bases between the germline ends. CDR3 sequence reads: CASSNKQGYEQFF. CDR3 nucleotide sequence: TGTGCCAGCAGTAATAAACAGGGATATGAGCAGTTCTTC.